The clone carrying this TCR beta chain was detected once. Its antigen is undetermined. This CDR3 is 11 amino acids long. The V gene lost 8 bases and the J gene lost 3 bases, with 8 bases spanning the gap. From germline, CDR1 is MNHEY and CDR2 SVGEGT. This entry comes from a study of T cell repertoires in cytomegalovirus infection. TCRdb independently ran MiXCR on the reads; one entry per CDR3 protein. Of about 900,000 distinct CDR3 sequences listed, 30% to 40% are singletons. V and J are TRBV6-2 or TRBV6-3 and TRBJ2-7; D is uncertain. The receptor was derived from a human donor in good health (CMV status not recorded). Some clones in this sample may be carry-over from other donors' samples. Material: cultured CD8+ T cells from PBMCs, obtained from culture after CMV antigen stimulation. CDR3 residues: CASGTGYEQYV. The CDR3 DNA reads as TGTGCCAGCGGTACGGGCTACGAGCAGTACGTC.